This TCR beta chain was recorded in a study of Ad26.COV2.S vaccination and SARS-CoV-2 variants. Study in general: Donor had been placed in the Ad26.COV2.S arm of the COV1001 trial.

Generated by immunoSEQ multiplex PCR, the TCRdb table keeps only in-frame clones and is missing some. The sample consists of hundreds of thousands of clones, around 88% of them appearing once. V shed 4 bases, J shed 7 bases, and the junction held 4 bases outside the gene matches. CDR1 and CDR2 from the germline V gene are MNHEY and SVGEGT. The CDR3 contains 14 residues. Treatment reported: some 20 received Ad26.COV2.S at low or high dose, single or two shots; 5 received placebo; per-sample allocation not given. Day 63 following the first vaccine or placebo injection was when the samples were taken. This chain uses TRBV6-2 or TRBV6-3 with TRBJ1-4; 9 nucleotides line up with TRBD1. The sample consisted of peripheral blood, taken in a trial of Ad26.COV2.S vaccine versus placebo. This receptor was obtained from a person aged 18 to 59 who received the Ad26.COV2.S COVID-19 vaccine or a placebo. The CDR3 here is CASSLDRGGEKLFF. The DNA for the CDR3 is TGTGCCAGCAGTTTGGACAGGGGTGGTGAAAAACTGTTTTTT.